The clone carrying this TCR beta chain was detected a few times. Its specificity is not known. This entry comes from a study of blood T cells in healthy people across ages. Overall study findings and caveats: Naive CD4+ cells and diversity were both higher in long-lived donors than in aged donors.

A second PCR, run for about 7 to 11 cycles, used a sample-barcoded 5' primer plus a J-beta primer mix. TCRdb reprocessed the 5' RACE reads via MiXCR and lists one record per CDR3 protein. In the table there are approximately 730,000 distinct CDR3 sequences, around 40% of which are singletons. V lost 5 bases, J lost 4 bases, and 12 bases lay in between. The CDR3 is made up of 14 amino acids. Per-sample yields of isolated PBMCs were at least 6 million. Total RNA amounts of at least 6 micrograms were extracted per sample. The source material was blood. The gene calls are TRBV12-3 or TRBV12-4 and TRBJ2-1; D remains ambiguous. This receptor was identified in a woman aged 55-69 years in good health. CDR3 nucleotides: TGTGCCAGCAGTGGGTTGGAGCTTTACAATGAGCAGTTCTTC. Protein product: CASSGLELYNEQFF.